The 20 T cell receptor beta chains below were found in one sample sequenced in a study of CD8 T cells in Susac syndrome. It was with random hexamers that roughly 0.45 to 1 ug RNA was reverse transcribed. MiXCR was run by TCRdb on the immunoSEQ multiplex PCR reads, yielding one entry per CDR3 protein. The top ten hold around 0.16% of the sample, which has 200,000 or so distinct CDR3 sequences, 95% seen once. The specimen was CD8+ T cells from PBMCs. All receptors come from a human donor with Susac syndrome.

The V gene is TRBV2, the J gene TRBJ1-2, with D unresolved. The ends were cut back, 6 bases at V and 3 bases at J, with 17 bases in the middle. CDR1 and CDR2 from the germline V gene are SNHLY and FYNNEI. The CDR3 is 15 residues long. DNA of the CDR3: TGTGCCAGCAGGGAAAGAGTTATTCCCGACTATGGCTACACCTTC. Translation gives CASRERVIPDYGYTF.

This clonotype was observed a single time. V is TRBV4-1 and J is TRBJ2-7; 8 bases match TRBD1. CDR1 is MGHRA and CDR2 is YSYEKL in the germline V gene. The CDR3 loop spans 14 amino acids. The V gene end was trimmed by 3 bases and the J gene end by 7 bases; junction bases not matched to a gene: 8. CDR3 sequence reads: CASSHTVQGDEQYF. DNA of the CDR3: TGCGCCAGCAGCCATACCGTACAGGGGGATGAGCAGTACTTC.

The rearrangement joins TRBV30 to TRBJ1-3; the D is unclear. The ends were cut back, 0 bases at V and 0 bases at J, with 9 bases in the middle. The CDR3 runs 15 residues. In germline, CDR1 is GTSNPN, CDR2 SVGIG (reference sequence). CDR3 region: CAWSVRRGSGNTIYF. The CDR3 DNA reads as TGTGCCTGGAGTGTACGCCGCGGCTCTGGAAACACCATATATTTT.

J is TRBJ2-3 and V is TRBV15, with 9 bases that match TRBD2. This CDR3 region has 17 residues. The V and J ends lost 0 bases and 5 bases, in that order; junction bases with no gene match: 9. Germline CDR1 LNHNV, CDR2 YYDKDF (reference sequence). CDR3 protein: CATSRDRLGGGGDTQYF. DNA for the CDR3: TGTGCCACCAGCAGAGATAGACTCGGCGGGGGGGGAGATACGCAGTATTTT.

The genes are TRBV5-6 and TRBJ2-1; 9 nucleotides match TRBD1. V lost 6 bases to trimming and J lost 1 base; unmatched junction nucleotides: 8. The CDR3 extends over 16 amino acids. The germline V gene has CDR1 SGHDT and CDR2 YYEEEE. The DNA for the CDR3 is TGTGCCAGCAACCCAGAGGACAGGGGTTCCTACAATGAGCAGTTCTTC. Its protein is CASNPEDRGSYNEQFF.

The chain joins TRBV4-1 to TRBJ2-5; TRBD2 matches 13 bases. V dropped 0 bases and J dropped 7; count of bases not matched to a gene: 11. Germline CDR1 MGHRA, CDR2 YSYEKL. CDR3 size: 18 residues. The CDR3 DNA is TGCGCCAGCAGCCAAGATCCTGGACTAGCGGGAGAAGAGGGGACCCAGTACTTC. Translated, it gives CASSQDPGLAGEEGTQYF.

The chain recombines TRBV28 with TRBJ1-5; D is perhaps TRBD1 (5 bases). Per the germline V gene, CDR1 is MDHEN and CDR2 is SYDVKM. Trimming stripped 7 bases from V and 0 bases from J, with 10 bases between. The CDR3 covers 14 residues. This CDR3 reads CASTPGPSNQPQHF. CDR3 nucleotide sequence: TGTGCCAGCACCCCGGGGCCTAGCAATCAGCCCCAGCATTTT. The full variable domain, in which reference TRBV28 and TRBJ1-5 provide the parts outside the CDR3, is DVKVTQSSRYLVKRTGEKVFLECVQDMDHENMFWYRQDPGLGLRLIYFSYDVKMKEKGDIPEGYSVSREKKERFSLILESASTNQTSMYLCASTPGPSNQPQHFGDGTRLSIL.

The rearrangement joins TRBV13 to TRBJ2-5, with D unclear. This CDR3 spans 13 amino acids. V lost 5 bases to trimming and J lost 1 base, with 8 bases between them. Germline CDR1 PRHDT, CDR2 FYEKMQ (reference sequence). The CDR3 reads CASSSRLQETQYF. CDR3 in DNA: TGTGCCAGCAGCAGCAGGCTCCAAGAGACCCAGTACTTC.

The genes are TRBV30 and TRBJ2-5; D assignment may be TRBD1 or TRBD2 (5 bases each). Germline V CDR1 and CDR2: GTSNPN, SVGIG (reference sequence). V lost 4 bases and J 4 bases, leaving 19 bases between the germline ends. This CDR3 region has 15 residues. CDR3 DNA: TGTGCCTGGACGTCCGGGACCCCTACCACAGAGACCCAGTACTTC. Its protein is CAWTSGTPTTETQYF.

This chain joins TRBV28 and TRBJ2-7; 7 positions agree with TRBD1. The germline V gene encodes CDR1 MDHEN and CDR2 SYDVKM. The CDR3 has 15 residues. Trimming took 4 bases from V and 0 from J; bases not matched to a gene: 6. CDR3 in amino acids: CASSSGQRASYEQYF. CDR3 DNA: TGTGCCAGCAGTTCGGGACAGAGAGCCTCCTACGAGCAGTACTTC.

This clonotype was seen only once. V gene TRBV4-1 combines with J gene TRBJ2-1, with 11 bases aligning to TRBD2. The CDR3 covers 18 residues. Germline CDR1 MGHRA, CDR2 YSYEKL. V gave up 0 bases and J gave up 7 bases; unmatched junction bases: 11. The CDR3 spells CASSQENIAGGEWNEQFF. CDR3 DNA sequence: TGCGCCAGCAGCCAAGAGAATATAGCGGGAGGGGAATGGAATGAGCAGTTCTTC.

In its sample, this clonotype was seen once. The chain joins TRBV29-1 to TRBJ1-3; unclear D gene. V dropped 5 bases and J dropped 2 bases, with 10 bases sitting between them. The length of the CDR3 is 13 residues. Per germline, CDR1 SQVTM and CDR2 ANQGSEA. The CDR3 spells CSVSVGTGNTIYF. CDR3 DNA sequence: TGCAGCGTTAGCGTGGGTACTGGAAACACCATATATTTT.

The DNA of the CDR3 is TGTGCCAGCTCACCACCGTGGGGCAGGAACACTGAAGCTTTCTTT. Its protein is CASSPPWGRNTEAFF. The chain joins TRBV18 to TRBJ1-1, with D maybe TRBD1 (5 bases). Germline lookup yields CDR1 KGHSH and CDR2 LQKENI. The CDR3 runs 15 residues. The V end lost 0 bases, the J end lost 1 base, and 9 bases lay between the germline ends.

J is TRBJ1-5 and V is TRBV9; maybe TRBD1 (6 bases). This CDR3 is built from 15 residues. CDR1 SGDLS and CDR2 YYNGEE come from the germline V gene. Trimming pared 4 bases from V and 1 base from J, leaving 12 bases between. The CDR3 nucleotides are TGTGCCAGCAGCACTCAGGGGCTCAGCAATCAGCCCCAGCATTTT. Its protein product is CASSTQGLSNQPQHF.

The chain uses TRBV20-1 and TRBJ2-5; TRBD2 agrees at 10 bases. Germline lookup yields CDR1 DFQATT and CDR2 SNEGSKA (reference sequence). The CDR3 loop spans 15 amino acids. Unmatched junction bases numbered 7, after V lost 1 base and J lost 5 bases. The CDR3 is CSARGASGSVETQYF. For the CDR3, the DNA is TGCAGTGCTAGAGGCGCTAGCGGGAGTGTGGAGACCCAGTACTTC.

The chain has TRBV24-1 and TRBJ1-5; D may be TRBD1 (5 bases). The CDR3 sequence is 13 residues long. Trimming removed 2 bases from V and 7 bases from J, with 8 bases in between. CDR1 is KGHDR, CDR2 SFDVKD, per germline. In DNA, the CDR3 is TGTGCCACCAGTGATTCGGGGGGACAGCCCCAGCATTTT. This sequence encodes CATSDSGGQPQHF.

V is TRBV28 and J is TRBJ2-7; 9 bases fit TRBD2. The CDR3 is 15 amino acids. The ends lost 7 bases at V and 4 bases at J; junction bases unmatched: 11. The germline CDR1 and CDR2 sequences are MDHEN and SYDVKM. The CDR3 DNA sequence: TGTGCCAGCAAGGGCGGGAGGGCTTTTTTGTACGAGCAGTACTTC. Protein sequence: CASKGGRAFLYEQYF.

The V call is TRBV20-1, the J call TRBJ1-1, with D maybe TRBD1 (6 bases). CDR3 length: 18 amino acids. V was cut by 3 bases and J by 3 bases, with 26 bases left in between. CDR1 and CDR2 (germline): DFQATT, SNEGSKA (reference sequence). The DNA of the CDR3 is TGCAGTGCTAGTTCTCCGGGACAAGTTAGGGATACCGACACTGAAGCTTTCTTT. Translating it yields CSASSPGQVRDTDTEAFF.

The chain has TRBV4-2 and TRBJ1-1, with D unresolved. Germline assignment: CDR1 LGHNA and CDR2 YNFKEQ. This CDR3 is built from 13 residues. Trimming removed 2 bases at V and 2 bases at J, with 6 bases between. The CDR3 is CASSQLVNTEAFF. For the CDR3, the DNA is TGTGCCAGCAGCCAATTGGTAAACACTGAAGCTTTCTTT.

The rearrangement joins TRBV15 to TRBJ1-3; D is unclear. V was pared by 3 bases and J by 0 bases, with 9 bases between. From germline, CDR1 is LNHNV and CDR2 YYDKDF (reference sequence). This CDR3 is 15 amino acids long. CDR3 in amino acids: CATSSRGSSGNTIYF. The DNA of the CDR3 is TGTGCCACCAGCAGTCGTGGGAGCTCTGGAAACACCATATATTTT.